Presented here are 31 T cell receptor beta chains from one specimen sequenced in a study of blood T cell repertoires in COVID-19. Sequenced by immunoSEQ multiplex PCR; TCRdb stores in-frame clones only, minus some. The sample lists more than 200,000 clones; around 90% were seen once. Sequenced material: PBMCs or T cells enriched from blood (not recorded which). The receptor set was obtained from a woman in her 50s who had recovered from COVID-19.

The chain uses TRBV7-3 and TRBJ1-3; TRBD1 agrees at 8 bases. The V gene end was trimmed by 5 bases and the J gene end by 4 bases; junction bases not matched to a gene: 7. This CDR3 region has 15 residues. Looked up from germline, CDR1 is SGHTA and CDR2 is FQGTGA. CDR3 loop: CASSETRDRGNTIYF. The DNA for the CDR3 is TGTGCCAGCAGCGAAACACGGGACAGGGGAAACACCATATATTTT.

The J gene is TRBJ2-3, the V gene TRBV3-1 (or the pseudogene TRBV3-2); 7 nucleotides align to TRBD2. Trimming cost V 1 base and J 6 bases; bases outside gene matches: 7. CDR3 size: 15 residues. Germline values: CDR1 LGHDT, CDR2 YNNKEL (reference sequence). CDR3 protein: CASSQGLAEQDTQYF. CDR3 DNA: TGTGCCAGCAGCCAAGGACTAGCCGAACAGGATACGCAGTATTTT.

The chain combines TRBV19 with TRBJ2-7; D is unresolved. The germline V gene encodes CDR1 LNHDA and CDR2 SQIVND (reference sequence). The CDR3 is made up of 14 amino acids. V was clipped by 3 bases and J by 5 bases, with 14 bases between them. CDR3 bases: TGTGCCAGTAGTATTGATCGTGACGGAGACGAGCAGTACTTC. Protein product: CASSIDRDGDEQYF.

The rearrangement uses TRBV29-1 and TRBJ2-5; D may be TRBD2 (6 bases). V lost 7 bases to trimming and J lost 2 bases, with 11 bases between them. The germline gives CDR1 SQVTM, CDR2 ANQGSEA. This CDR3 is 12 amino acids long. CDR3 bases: TGCAGCGAAGCTGCGGGACAAGAGACCCAGTACTTC. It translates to CSEAAGQETQYF.

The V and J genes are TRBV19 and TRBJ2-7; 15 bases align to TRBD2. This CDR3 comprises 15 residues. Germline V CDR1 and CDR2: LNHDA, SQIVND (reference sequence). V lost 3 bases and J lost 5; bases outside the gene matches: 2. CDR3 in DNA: TGTGCCAGTAGTATGGGACTAGCGGGAGGCCACGAGCAGTACTTC. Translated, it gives CASSMGLAGGHEQYF.

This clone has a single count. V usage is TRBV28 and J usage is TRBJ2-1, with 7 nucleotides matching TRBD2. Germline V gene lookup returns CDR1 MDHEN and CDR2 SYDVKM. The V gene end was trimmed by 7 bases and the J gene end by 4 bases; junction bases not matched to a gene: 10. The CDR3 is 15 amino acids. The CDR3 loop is CASTSAGPLYNEQFF. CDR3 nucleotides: TGTGCCAGCACCTCAGCGGGACCCCTTTACAATGAGCAGTTCTTC.

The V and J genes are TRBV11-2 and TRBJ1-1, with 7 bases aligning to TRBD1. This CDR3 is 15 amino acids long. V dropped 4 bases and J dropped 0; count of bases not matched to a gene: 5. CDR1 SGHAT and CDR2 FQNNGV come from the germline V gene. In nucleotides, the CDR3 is TGTGCCAGCAGCTACCGGGACAGCATGAACACTGAAGCTTTCTTT. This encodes CASSYRDSMNTEAFF.

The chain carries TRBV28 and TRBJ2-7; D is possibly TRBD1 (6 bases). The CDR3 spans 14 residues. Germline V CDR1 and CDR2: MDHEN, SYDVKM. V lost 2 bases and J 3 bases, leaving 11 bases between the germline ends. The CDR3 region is CASSLTGSHYEQYF. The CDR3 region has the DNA TGTGCCAGCAGTTTAACAGGGTCTCACTACGAGCAGTACTTC.

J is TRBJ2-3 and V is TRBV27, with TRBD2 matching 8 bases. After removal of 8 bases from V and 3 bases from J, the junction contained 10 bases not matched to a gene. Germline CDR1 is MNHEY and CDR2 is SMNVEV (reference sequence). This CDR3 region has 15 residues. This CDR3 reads CASGTNPSGTDTQYF. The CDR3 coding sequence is TGTGCCAGCGGGACTAACCCTAGCGGGACAGATACGCAGTATTTT.

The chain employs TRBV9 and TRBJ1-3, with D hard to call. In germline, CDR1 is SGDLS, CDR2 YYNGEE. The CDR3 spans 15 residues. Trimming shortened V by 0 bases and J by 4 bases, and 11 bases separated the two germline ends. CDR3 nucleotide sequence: TGTGCCAGCAGCGTAGGGTCCGAGAGCGGAAACACCATATATTTT. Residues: CASSVGSESGNTIYF.

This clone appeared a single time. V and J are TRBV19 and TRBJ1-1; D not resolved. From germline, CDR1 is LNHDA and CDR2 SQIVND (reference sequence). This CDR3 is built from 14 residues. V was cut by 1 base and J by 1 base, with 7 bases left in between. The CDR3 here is CASSIVPGNTEAFF. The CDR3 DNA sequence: TGTGCCAGTAGTATAGTCCCAGGGAACACTGAAGCTTTCTTT.

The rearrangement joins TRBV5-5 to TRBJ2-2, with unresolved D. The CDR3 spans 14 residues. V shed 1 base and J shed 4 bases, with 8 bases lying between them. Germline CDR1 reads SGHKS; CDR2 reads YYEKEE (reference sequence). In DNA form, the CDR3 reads TGTGCCAGCAGCTTGTTTCTAGGCACCGGGGAGCTGTTTTTT. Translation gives CASSLFLGTGELFF.

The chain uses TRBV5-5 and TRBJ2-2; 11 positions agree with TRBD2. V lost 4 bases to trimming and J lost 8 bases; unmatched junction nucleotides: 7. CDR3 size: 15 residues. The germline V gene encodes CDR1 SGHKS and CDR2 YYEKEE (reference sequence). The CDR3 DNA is TGTGCCAGCAGCCGACTAGCGGGACAGTTAGGGGAGCTGTTTTTT. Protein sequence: CASSRLAGQLGELFF.

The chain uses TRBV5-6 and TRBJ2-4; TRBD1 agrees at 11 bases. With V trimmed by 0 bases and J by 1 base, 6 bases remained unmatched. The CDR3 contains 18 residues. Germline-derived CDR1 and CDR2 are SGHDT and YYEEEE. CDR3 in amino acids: CASSLAGTGGLAKNIQYF. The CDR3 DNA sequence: TGTGCCAGCAGCTTGGCAGGGACAGGGGGTTTGGCCAAAAACATTCAGTACTTC.

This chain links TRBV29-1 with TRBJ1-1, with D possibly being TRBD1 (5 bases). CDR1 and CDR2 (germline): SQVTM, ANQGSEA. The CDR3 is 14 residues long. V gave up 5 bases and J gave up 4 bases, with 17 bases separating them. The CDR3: CSVRSPGRRTEAFF. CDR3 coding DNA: TGCAGCGTTCGGAGTCCAGGGCGGCGCACTGAAGCTTTCTTT. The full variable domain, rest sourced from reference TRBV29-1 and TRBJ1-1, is SAVISQKPSRDICQRGTSLTIQCQVDSQVTMMFWYRQQPGQSLTLIATANQGSEATYESGFVIDKFPISRPNLTFSTLTVSNMSPEDSSIYLCSVRSPGRRTEAFFGQGTRLTVV.

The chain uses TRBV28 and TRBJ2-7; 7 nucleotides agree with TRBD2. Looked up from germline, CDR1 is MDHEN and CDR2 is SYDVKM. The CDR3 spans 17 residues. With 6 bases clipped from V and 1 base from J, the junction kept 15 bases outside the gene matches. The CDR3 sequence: CASSSGQRLAASYEQYF. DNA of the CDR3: TGTGCCAGCAGCTCCGGACAAAGGCTAGCGGCTTCCTACGAGCAGTACTTC.

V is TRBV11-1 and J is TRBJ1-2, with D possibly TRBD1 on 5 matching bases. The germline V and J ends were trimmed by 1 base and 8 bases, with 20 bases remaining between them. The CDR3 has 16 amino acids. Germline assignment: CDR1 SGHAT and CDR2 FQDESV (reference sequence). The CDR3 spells CASSLDQYGQGGGYTF. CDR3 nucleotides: TGTGCCAGCAGCTTAGACCAGTATGGGCAGGGAGGCGGCTACACCTTC.

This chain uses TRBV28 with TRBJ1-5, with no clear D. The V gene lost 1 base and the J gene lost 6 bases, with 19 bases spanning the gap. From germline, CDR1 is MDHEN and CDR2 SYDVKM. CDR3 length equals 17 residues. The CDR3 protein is CASSLSIRYSTFQPQHF. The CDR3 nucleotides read TGTGCCAGCAGTTTATCGATTCGCTATAGTACTTTTCAGCCCCAGCATTTT. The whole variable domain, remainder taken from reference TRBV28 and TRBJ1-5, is DVKVTQSSRYLVKRTGEKVFLECVQDMDHENMFWYRQDPGLGLRLIYFSYDVKMKEKGDIPEGYSVSREKKERFSLILESASTNQTSMYLCASSLSIRYSTFQPQHFGDGTRLSIL.

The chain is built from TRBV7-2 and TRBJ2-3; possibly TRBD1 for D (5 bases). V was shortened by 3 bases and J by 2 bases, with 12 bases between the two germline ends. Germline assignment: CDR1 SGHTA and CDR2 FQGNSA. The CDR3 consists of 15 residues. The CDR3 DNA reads TGTGCCAGCAGCTTTCTGGACACATTCACAGATACGCAGTATTTT. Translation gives CASSFLDTFTDTQYF.

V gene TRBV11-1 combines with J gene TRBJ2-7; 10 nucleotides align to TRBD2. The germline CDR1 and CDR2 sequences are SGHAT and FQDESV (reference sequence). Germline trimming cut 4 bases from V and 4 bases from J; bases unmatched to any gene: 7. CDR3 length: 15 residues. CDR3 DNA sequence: TGTGCCAGCAGCTCCCGGACTAGCGGCGCTTACGAGCAGTACTTC. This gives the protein CASSSRTSGAYEQYF.

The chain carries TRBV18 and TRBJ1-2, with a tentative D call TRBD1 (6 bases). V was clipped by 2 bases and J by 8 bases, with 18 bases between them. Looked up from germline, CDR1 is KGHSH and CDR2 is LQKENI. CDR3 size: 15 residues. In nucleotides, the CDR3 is TGTGCCAGCTCACCAGACTGGGGGGGCGACGGGGGCTACACCTTC. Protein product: CASSPDWGGDGGYTF.

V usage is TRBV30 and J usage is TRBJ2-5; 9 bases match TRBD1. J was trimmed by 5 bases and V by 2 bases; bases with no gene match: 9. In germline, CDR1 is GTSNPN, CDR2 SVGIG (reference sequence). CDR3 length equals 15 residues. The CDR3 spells CAWSKWDRVLETQYF. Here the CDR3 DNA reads TGTGCCTGGAGTAAATGGGACAGGGTTTTGGAGACCCAGTACTTC.

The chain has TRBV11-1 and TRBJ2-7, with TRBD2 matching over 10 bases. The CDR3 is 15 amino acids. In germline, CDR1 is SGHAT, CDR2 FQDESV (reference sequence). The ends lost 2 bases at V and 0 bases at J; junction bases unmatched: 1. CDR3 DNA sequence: TGTGCCAGCAGCTTAACTAGCGGGGTCTCCTACGAGCAGTACTTC. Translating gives CASSLTSGVSYEQYF.

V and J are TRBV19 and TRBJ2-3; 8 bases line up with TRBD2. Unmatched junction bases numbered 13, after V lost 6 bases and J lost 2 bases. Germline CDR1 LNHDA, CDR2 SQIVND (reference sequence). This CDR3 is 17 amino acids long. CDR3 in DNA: TGTGCCAGTAGCCCCGCCCACCTAGCGGGCTCCACAGATACGCAGTATTTT. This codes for CASSPAHLAGSTDTQYF.

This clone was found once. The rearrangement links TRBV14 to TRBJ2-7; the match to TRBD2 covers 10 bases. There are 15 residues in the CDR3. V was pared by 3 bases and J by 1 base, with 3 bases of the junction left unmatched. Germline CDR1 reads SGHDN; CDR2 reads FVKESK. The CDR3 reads CASSQIAGGSYEQYF. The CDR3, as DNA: TGTGCCAGCAGCCAGATAGCGGGAGGATCCTACGAGCAGTACTTC.

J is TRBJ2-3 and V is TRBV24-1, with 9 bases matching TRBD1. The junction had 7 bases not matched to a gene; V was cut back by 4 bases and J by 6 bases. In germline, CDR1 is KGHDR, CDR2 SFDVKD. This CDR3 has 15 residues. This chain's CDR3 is CATSETGTGSDTQYF. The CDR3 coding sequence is TGTGCCACCAGTGAAACCGGGACAGGGTCCGATACGCAGTATTTT.

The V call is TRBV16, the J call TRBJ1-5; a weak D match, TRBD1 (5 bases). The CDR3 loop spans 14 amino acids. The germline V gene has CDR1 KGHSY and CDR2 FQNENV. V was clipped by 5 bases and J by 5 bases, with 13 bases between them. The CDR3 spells CASSTLQGDQPQHF. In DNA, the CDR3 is TGTGCCAGCAGCACCCTCCAGGGCGATCAGCCCCAGCATTTT. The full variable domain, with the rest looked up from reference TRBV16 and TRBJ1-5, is GEEVAQTPKHLVRGEGQKAKLYCAPIKGHSYVFWYQQVLKNEFKFLISFQNENVFDETGMPKERFSAKCLPNSPCSLEIQATKLEDSAVYFCASSTLQGDQPQHFGDGTRLSIL.

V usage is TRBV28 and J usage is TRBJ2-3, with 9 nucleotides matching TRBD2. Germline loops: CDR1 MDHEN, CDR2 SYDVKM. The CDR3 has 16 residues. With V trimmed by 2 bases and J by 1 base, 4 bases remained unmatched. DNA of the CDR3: TGTGCCAGCAGTTTAGAGTGGACTAGCGGCACAGATACGCAGTATTTT. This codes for CASSLEWTSGTDTQYF.

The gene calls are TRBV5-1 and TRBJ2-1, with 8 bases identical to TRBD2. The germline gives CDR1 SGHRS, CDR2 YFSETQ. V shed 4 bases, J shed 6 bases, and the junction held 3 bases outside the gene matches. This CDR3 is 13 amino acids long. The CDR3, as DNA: TGCGCCAGCAGCGCCGGGACTAGCAATGAGCAGTTCTTC. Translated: CASSAGTSNEQFF.

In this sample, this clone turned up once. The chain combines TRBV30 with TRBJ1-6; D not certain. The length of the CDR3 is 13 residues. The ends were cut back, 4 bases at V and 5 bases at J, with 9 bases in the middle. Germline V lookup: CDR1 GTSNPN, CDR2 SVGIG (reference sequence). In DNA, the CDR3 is TGTGCCTGGACCGGCCAGGATAATTCACCCCTCCACTTT. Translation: CAWTGQDNSPLHF. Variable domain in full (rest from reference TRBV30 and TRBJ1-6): SQTIHQWPATLVQPVGSPLSLECTVEGTSNPNLYWYRQAAGRGLQLLFYSVGIGQISSEVPQNLSASRPQDRQFILSSKKLLLSDSGFYLCAWTGQDNSPLHFGNGTRLTVT.

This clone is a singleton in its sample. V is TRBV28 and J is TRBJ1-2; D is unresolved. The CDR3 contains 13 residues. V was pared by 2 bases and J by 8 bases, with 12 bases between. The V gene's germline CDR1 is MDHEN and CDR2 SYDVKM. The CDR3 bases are TGTGCCAGCAGTTTAGGGAGGGCGAGGGGCTACACCTTC. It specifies CASSLGRARGYTF.